Detailed here is one T cell receptor beta chain. Its antigen is not known. This entry belongs to a study of T cell repertoires in cytomegalovirus infection. Overall study context: Matching HLA type, along with CMV infection, was indicated by public TCR beta signatures.

From the reads, TCRdb called clonotypes with MiXCR, one entry per CDR3 protein. The sample has 350,000 to 500,000 distinct CDR3 sequences; about a third are singletons. Study observations and caveats: Identification of carriers of CMV plus the relevant HLA was achieved through cumulative public TCR beta family frequency. The ex vivo response showed dominance by HLA-C-restricted CMV-specific TCR beta clonotypes.

Trimming removed 1 base from V and 3 bases from J, with 7 bases in between. The CDR3 loop spans 14 amino acids. V usage is TRBV12-3 or TRBV12-4 and J usage is TRBJ1-5; D not resolved. The sequence was collected from a human donor in good health (CMV status not recorded). Some clones in this sample may be carry-over from other donors' samples. Source material: PBMCs. CDR3 DNA sequence: TGTGCCAGCAGTTTAGGGGCGAACAATCAGCCCCAGCATTTT. It translates to CASSLGANNQPQHF.